The TCR beta chain described here comes from a study of regulatory T cells in long-lasting Graves disease. Construction of TCR beta libraries relied on iRepertoire HTBI primers and on Arm-PCR targeting CDR3 regions. Each CDR3 protein gets one entry after TCRdb re-called the multiplex PCR reads with MiXCR. The sample holds about 620,000 distinct CDR3 sequences, 16% seen once. Documented time point: newly diagnosed GD, antithyroid drugs for less than 3 months. PBMCs provided the RNA from which the TCR library was made. Graves' disease was diagnosed by American Thyroid Association guidelines. Study-wide findings and caveats: Persistent disease showed a preference for TRBV28, TRBJ1-2 and TRBJ2-5.

Germline V CDR1 and CDR2: MDHEN, SYDVKM. Germline trimming cut 8 bases from V and 4 bases from J; bases unmatched to any gene: 11. The CDR3 length is 14 residues. This clonotype was found many times. No antigen is known for it. The sample was also reused in another study, on T cells in Graves' hyperthyroidism and ophthalmopathy.

V and J are TRBV28 and TRBJ2-7; the match to TRBD1 covers 7 bases. This sample comprised peripheral blood mononuclear cells (PBMCs), obtained at new diagnosis, from a patient treated with antithyroid drugs. This receptor was obtained from a woman in her 30s with Graves disease. The CDR3 spells CASSSAGQAYEQYF. CDR3 bases: TGTGCCAGCTCCTCCGCAGGACAGGCGTACGAGCAGTACTTC.